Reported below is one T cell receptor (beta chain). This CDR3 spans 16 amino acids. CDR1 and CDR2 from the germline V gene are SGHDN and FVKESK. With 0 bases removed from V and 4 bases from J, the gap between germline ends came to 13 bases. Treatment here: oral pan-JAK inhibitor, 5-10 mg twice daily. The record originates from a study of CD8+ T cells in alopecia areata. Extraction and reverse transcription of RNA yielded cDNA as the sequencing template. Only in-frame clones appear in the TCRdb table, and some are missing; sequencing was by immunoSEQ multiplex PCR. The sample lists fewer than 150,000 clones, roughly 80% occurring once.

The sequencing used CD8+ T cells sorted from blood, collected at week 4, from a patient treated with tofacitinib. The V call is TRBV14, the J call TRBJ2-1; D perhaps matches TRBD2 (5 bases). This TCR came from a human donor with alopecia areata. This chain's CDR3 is CASSQDAGLSYNEQFF. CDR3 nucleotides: TGTGCCAGCAGCCAAGACGCGGGTTTGAGTTACAATGAGCAGTTCTTC.